These 18 T cell receptor beta chains were sequenced from one sample in a study of blood T cell repertoires in COVID-19. Sequenced by immunoSEQ multiplex PCR; TCRdb stores in-frame clones only, minus some. The table has 130,000 or so clones, roughly 80% seen once. Specimen: PBMCs or T cells enriched from blood (not recorded which). Receptor source: a man aged 35-49 years with acute COVID-19.

The rearrangement uses TRBV20-1 and TRBJ1-1, with D unclear. CDR3 length: 11 amino acids. V was shortened by 5 bases and J by 1 base, with 5 bases between the two germline ends. Germline CDR1 and CDR2: DFQATT and SNEGSKA (reference sequence). The CDR3 DNA reads TGCAGTGCTCTATGGAACACTGAAGCTTTCTTT. This gives the protein CSALWNTEAFF.

This clone was found once. The rearrangement uses TRBV24-1 and TRBJ1-6; D unclear. The V and J ends lost 4 bases and 5 bases respectively, with 8 bases between them. Germline CDR1 reads KGHDR; CDR2 reads SFDVKD. The CDR3 sequence is 14 residues long. The CDR3 DNA sequence: TGTGCCACCAGTGACCGTCCTCATAATTCACCCCTCCACTTT. This sequence encodes CATSDRPHNSPLHF.

V and J are TRBV2 and TRBJ2-7; 8 nucleotides align to TRBD1. V dropped 6 bases and J dropped 4; count of bases not matched to a gene: 8. CDR3 length: 14 residues. Germline assignment: CDR1 SNHLY and CDR2 FYNNEI. The CDR3 nucleotides read TGTGCCAGCAGGGAGACAGGGGTCCATTACGAGCAGTACTTC. It translates to CASRETGVHYEQYF.

This rearrangement joins TRBV10-2 to TRBJ1-2; TRBD1 agrees at 8 bases. The V gene end was trimmed by 8 bases and the J gene end by 3 bases; junction bases not matched to a gene: 14. This CDR3 spans 16 amino acids. Per the germline V gene, CDR1 is WSHSY and CDR2 is SAAADI. CDR3 in amino acids: CASGRATGEVYYGYTF. The CDR3 bases are TGCGCCAGCGGGAGGGCGACAGGGGAGGTTTACTATGGCTACACCTTC.

V gene TRBV18 combines with J gene TRBJ2-2, with TRBD1 matching 8 bases. The germline V gene has CDR1 KGHSH and CDR2 LQKENI. This CDR3 has 13 amino acids. The CDR3 nucleotides read TGTGCGATCGGACAGGGTAACACCGGGGAGCTGTTTTTT. It is translated as CAIGQGNTGELFF.

This rearrangement joins TRBV5-1 to TRBJ2-7; TRBD2 agrees at 8 bases. This CDR3 is 14 amino acids long. The trim removed 0 bases at V and 3 bases at J, leaving 2 bases unmatched. The germline CDR1 and CDR2 sequences are SGHRS and YFSETQ. The CDR3 here is CASSLDSGNYEQYF. The CDR3, as DNA: TGCGCCAGCAGCTTGGATAGCGGGAACTACGAGCAGTACTTC.

The DNA of the CDR3 is TGTGCCAGCTTACCGGGACTAGTCGCGATGGGCCAAGAGACCCAGTACTTC. This gives the protein CASLPGLVAMGQETQYF. The gene calls are TRBV18 and TRBJ2-5; 8 bases are a match to TRBD2. V dropped 7 bases and J dropped 1; count of bases not matched to a gene: 14. CDR1 is KGHSH, CDR2 LQKENI, per germline. The CDR3 extends over 17 amino acids.

This clone was counted only a few times. The chain combines TRBV15 with TRBJ2-1, with TRBD2 identical over 10 bases. This CDR3 has 16 amino acids. J was trimmed by 6 bases and V by 5 bases; bases with no gene match: 10. Germline V CDR1 and CDR2: LNHNV, YYDKDF (reference sequence). The CDR3 sequence: CATSGIGLAGANEQFF. The CDR3 nucleotides are TGTGCCACCAGCGGAATAGGGCTAGCGGGGGCCAATGAGCAGTTCTTC.

The chain joins TRBV7-9 to TRBJ1-1; a weak D match, TRBD1 (5 bases). The CDR3 has 14 residues. The germline V gene encodes CDR1 SEHNR and CDR2 FQNEAQ (reference sequence). Trimming removed 2 bases from V and 5 bases from J, with 12 bases in between. The CDR3 spells CASSLQDTTTEAFF. As DNA, the CDR3 is TGTGCCAGCAGCTTACAGGACACGACGACTGAAGCTTTCTTT.

In its sample, this clone was seen a few times. The V call is TRBV2, the J call TRBJ1-3; D perhaps matches TRBD1 (5 bases). V was clipped by 7 bases and J by 1 base, with 14 bases between them. Germline-derived CDR1 and CDR2 are SNHLY and FYNNEI. This CDR3 has 15 residues. As DNA, the CDR3 is TGTGCCAGCACCCCTCCAGGGAAATCTGGAAACACCATATATTTT. Translated, it gives CASTPPGKSGNTIYF.

Only a few counts were recorded for this clone. For the CDR3, the DNA is TGTGCCAGCAGCTTATCAACTAGCGGGGGGTGGGAGACCCAGTACTTC. Translation: CASSLSTSGGWETQYF. This sequence joins TRBV5-4 and TRBJ2-5; 12 bases are a match to TRBD2. The CDR3 loop spans 16 amino acids. Trimming took 2 bases from V and 5 from J; bases not matched to a gene: 7. Germline V gene sequence: CDR1 SGHNT, CDR2 YYREEE (reference sequence).

V and J are TRBV7-9 and TRBJ1-6, with 7 positions matching TRBD1. This CDR3 is 13 amino acids long. Trimming took 7 bases from V and 11 from J; bases not matched to a gene: 8. Germline V gene lookup returns CDR1 SEHNR and CDR2 FQNEAQ (reference sequence). In nucleotides, the CDR3 is TGTGCCAGCACCTCAGGGGGTAAGACACCCCTCCACTTT. This sequence encodes CASTSGGKTPLHF.

V gene TRBV5-1 combines with J gene TRBJ2-7; tentative D call: TRBD1 (5 bases). V shed 0 bases and J shed 2 bases, with 12 bases lying between them. This CDR3 has 15 amino acids. Germline V gene data show CDR1 as SGHRS and CDR2 as YFSETQ. The DNA of the CDR3 is TGCGCCAGCAGCTTGGCCGGGCAGGGCCCCTACGAGCAGTACTTC. Translation gives CASSLAGQGPYEQYF.

This clone was recorded only once. The chain is built from TRBV9 and TRBJ2-1; 7 nucleotides agree with TRBD2. Trimming cost V 4 bases and J 8 bases; bases outside gene matches: 3. CDR1 is SGDLS and CDR2 is YYNGEE in the germline V gene. CDR3 length: 12 amino acids. The CDR3 sequence is CASSPGRDEQFF. The CDR3 DNA sequence: TGTGCCAGCAGCCCAGGGAGGGATGAGCAGTTCTTC. Supplemented by reference TRBV9 and TRBJ2-1, the full variable domain reads DSGVTQTPKHLITATGQRVTLRCSPRSGDLSVYWYQQSLDQGLQFLIQYYNGEERAKGNILERFSAQQFPDLHSELNLSSLELGDSALYFCASSPGRDEQFFGPGTRLTVL.

The chain uses TRBV7-9 and TRBJ2-1; 9 bases are shared with TRBD2. The CDR3 contains 15 residues. The germline V gene encodes CDR1 SEHNR and CDR2 FQNEAQ (reference sequence). Trimming cost V 1 base and J 9 bases; bases outside gene matches: 7. CDR3 protein: CASSLGGGGASEQFF. Written as DNA, the CDR3 is TGTGCCAGCAGCTTAGGTGGCGGGGGGGCTAGTGAGCAGTTCTTC.

This clone has just a few counts. The chain is built from TRBV27 and TRBJ1-1; possibly TRBD1 for D (5 bases). CDR3 length: 15 amino acids. Germline CDR1 and CDR2: MNHEY and SMNVEV (reference sequence). Trimming left V 0 bases short and J 6 bases short, with 14 bases between. This CDR3 is CASSLSWGRLAEAFF. The CDR3 DNA follows: TGTGCCAGCAGTTTATCGTGGGGCCGTCTCGCTGAAGCTTTCTTT.

V and J are TRBV6-1 and TRBJ2-3, with TRBD1 as a possible D gene (6 bases). The germline V and J ends were trimmed by 4 bases and 2 bases, with 16 bases remaining between them. Germline V gene lookup returns CDR1 MNHNS and CDR2 SASEGT. The CDR3 has 16 amino acids. As DNA, the CDR3 is TGTGCCAGCAGTGGAAGTAGACAGGCCCTCACAGATACGCAGTATTTT. Translation: CASSGSRQALTDTQYF.

V usage is TRBV24-1 and J usage is TRBJ2-7; TRBD1 is a possible D gene (5 bases). Trimming removed 5 bases from V and 6 bases from J, with 13 bases in between. Germline CDR1 KGHDR, CDR2 SFDVKD. The CDR3 is made up of 13 amino acids. The CDR3 loop is CATSGRVGSEQYF. CDR3 coding DNA: TGTGCCACCAGTGGCAGGGTTGGGTCCGAGCAGTACTTC.